Listed below are T cell receptor beta chains from one sample, sequenced in a study of cytotoxic CD8 clonotypes in ibrutinib-treated CLL. The repertoire was sequenced with immunoSEQ multiplex PCR; TCRdb's copy has only in-frame clones and lacks some. This sample has 90,000 to 100,000 clones; around 73% occur once, and the top ten carry 25% to 40%. This material consisted of PBMCs, taken after 12 months of ibrutinib treatment. The origin of the receptors is a human donor with chronic lymphocytic leukemia. The CDR3 runs from the conserved cysteine through the conserved F or W. The D gene is left open where the match is weak. The size field is filled for only some rows; it gives once, few, many or a size class.

V gene,D gene,J gene,clone size,CDR3 DNA,CDR3 protein
TRBV29-1,TRBD2,TRBJ2-1,NA,TGCAGCGTTGCTATAGCGGGGGGGCCCAATGAGCAGTTCTTC,CSVAIAGGPNEQFF
TRBV30,NA,TRBJ1-1,NA,TGTGCCTGGACAGGGGACACTGAAGCTTTCTTT,CAWTGDTEAFF
TRBV5-4,NA,TRBJ1-6,NA,TGTGCCAGCAGCCCTGACAGATACTATAATTCACCCCTCCACTTT,CASSPDRYYNSPLHF
TRBV5-8,NA,TRBJ1-5,few,TGTGCCAGCAGCCCCGGAAGCAATCAGCCCCAGCATTTT,CASSPGSNQPQHF
TRBV18,NA,TRBJ1-5,NA,TGTGCCAGCTCACCCAACTGGGATCAGCCCCAGCATTTT,CASSPNWDQPQHF
TRBV9,NA,TRBJ2-2,NA,TGTGCCAGCAGCTCCAAGACCGGGGGGCGGACCACCGGGGAGCTGTTTTTT,CASSSKTGGRTTGELFF
TRBV6-6,TRBD1,TRBJ1-3,NA,TGTGCCACACGACAGGGGGCTGGAAACACCATATATTTT,CATRQGAGNTIYF
TRBV30,NA,TRBJ1-3,NA,TGTGCCTGGGCCGCCGCCTCCTCTGGAAACACCATATATTTT,CAWAAASSGNTIYF
TRBV30,NA,TRBJ2-5,NA,TGTGCCTGGAGTTTCCGCGGGGTGACGCAAGAGACCCAGTACTTC,CAWSFRGVTQETQYF
TRBV19,TRBD1,TRBJ1-2,NA,TGTGCCAGAACCACAACAGGGGCGAAGGGCTACACCTTC,CARTTTGAKGYTF
TRBV27,TRBD2,TRBJ2-5,NA,TGTGCCAGCAGTAGCGGGGGGCCGGGAAAGACCCAGTACTTC,CASSSGGPGKTQYF
TRBV19,TRBD1,TRBJ1-5,NA,TGTGCCAGTAGACGAGGACAGGGGGCGAATAGCAATCAGCCCCAGCATTTT,CASRRGQGANSNQPQHF
TRBV7-9,TRBD1,TRBJ2-4,NA,TGTGCCAGCAGCTTAGTCGAGACAGGGGTGGCCAAAAACATTCAGTACTTC,CASSLVETGVAKNIQYF
TRBV2,NA,TRBJ1-2,NA,TGTGCCAGCAGCTCTCGCAGCACTAGTAACTATGGCTACACCTTC,CASSSRSTSNYGYTF
TRBV6-6,NA,TRBJ2-7,NA,TGTGCCAGCGGCCGGAACAGACTAGATCTGTACGAGCAGTACTTC,CASGRNRLDLYEQYF
TRBV7-2,TRBD2,TRBJ2-2,NA,TGTGCCAGCAGCTTACGGCGGGGGTCGAACACCGGGGAGCTGTTTTTT,CASSLRRGSNTGELFF
TRBV30,NA,TRBJ2-1,NA,TGTGCCTGGAGTGAGCAGGAAGTATGGAATGAGCAGTTCTTC,CAWSEQEVWNEQFF
TRBV19,NA,TRBJ2-5,NA,TGTGCCAGTAGTCCGTCGGGGGCGAAAGAGACCCAGTACTTC,CASSPSGAKETQYF
TRBV2,NA,TRBJ1-1,NA,TGTGCCAGCAGTGAAGACGGAAACACTGAAGCTTTCTTT,CASSEDGNTEAFF
TRBV5-6,TRBD1,TRBJ2-6,NA,TGTGCCAGCAGCCCGCAGGGGGCGTGGGGGGCCAACGTCCTGACTTTC,CASSPQGAWGANVLTF
TRBV11-2,NA,TRBJ2-5,NA,TGTGCCAGCAGCTTAGATGAGACCCAGTACTTC,CASSLDETQYF
TRBV2,NA,TRBJ2-5,few,TGTGCCAGCAGTGAGGACAGTGTTTGGCTTGACTTC,CASSEDSVWLDF
TRBV4-1,TRBD1,TRBJ1-3,NA,TGCGCCAGCAGCCGGACAGGGATCGGAAACACCATATATTTT,CASSRTGIGNTIYF
TRBV30,TRBD1,TRBJ2-1,few,TGTGCCTGGAGTTTAAGACAGGGGCAGTTCTTC,CAWSLRQGQFF
TRBV4-2,NA,TRBJ2-2,NA,TGTGCCAGCAGCCAAGGGACCAGTAACACCGGGGAGCTGTTTTTT,CASSQGTSNTGELFF
TRBV18,NA,TRBJ2-5,NA,TGTGCCAGCTCACGACGGGGAGAGACCCAGTACTTC,CASSRRGETQYF
TRBV5-5,NA,TRBJ2-3,NA,TGTGCCAGCAGCTTGGCTTCTGGGGTTAGCACAGATACGCAGTATTTT,CASSLASGVSTDTQYF
TRBV27,NA,TRBJ2-5,NA,TGTGCCAGCAGTCCCACCCTACCGGGACCCCAGGTGACCCAGTACTTC,CASSPTLPGPQVTQYF